This entry features one T cell receptor (beta chain) sequence. The CDR3 consists of 15 residues. The V and J ends lost 2 bases and 3 bases, in that order; junction bases with no gene match: 2. Looked up from germline, CDR1 is MNHNS and CDR2 is SASEGT. Assay: immunoSEQ multiplex PCR; the TCRdb copy retains only in-frame clones and omits some. The table lists more than 35,000 clones, about 92% of them singletons. This entry belongs to a study of T cell changes during pregnancy in multiple sclerosis. The V and J genes are TRBV6-1 and TRBJ2-1; TRBD2 matches 9 bases. Material: CD4+ T cells from peripheral blood mononuclear cells, obtained after pregnancy. The origin of this receptor is a female donor in good health, enrolled as a control in a pregnancy study. For the CDR3, the DNA is TGTGCCAGCAGTGAATCTAGCGGGGTCTACAATGAGCAGTTCTTC. Encoded protein: CASSESSGVYNEQFF.